One and the same sample provided the 20 T cell receptor beta chains below, sequenced in a study of cytomegalovirus exposure and HLA in healthy donors. Researchers ran the PCR with 60 Vbeta and 13 Jbeta primers. Sequenced by immunoSEQ multiplex PCR; TCRdb stores in-frame clones only, minus some. The table shows around 100,000 clones, with around three quarters occurring only once. Source material: PBMCs. All receptors derive from a female donor in good health and CMV-seropositive.

The V call is TRBV30, the J call TRBJ1-4; TRBD1 matches 7 bases. V shed 1 base, J shed 5 bases, and the junction held 7 bases outside the gene matches. Germline V gene sequence: CDR1 GTSNPN, CDR2 SVGIG (reference sequence). The CDR3 has 15 amino acids. The CDR3 sequence: CAWSADRVRNEKLFF. The CDR3 DNA reads TGTGCCTGGAGTGCCGACAGGGTCAGAAATGAAAAACTGTTTTTT.

V usage is TRBV14 and J usage is TRBJ1-1; D not resolved. Trimming removed 4 bases from V and 0 bases from J, with 9 bases in between. This CDR3 comprises 14 residues. Germline-derived CDR1 and CDR2 are SGHDN and FVKESK. The DNA for the CDR3 is TGTGCCAGCAGCCCCCCGGGTATGAACACTGAAGCTTTCTTT. As protein: CASSPPGMNTEAFF. The whole variable domain, filled in from reference TRBV14 and TRBJ1-1, reads EAGVTQFPSHSVIEKGQTVTLRCDPISGHDNLYWYRRVMGKEIKFLLHFVKESKQDESGMPNNRFLAERTGGTYSTLKVQPAELEDSGVYFCASSPPGMNTEAFFGQGTRLTVV.

V usage is TRBV18 and J usage is TRBJ1-1; 9 bases are shared with TRBD1. This CDR3 spans 14 amino acids. CDR1 and CDR2 (germline): KGHSH, LQKENI. The V and J ends lost 3 bases and 4 bases, in that order; junction bases with no gene match: 3. CDR3 bases: TGTGCCAGCTCACCGACAGGGGGGACCACTGAAGCTTTCTTT. Residues: CASSPTGGTTEAFF. Full variable domain (rest looked up from reference TRBV18 and TRBJ1-1): NAGVMQNPRHLVRRRGQEARLRCSPMKGHSHVYWYRQLPEEGLKFMVYLQKENIIDESGMPKERFSAEFPKEGPSILRIQQVVRGDSAAYFCASSPTGGTTEAFFGQGTRLTVV.

The rearrangement joins TRBV6-6 to TRBJ2-7, with a weak D call TRBD2 (5 bases). V was trimmed by 2 bases and J by 3 bases, leaving 14 bases between them. The CDR3 has 15 amino acids. The germline gives CDR1 MNHNY, CDR2 SVGAGI (reference sequence). The CDR3 spells CASSYNGLNNYEQYF. The CDR3 DNA sequence: TGTGCCAGCAGTTACAACGGACTGAACAACTACGAGCAGTACTTC.

This rearrangement joins TRBV27 to TRBJ1-2; D call uncertain. From germline, CDR1 is MNHEY and CDR2 SMNVEV (reference sequence). This CDR3 spans 12 amino acids. V lost 5 bases and J 7 bases, leaving 11 bases between the germline ends. In DNA, the CDR3 is TGTGCCAGCAGTCCCCGACATGGTGGCTACACCTTC. Translating gives CASSPRHGGYTF.

The V gene is TRBV28, the J gene TRBJ1-5; a possible D gene is TRBD1 (6 bases). Germline CDR1 MDHEN, CDR2 SYDVKM. Trimming stripped 3 bases from V and 1 base from J, with 16 bases between. CDR3 length: 17 residues. CDR3 loop: CASSLRLRTASNQPQHF. CDR3 coding DNA: TGTGCCAGCAGTTTGCGTCTCCGGACAGCCAGCAATCAGCCCCAGCATTTT.

The V and J genes are TRBV6-1 and TRBJ2-1; unclear D gene. The ends were cut back, 6 bases at V and 1 base at J, with 10 bases in the middle. This CDR3 is 14 amino acids long. Germline CDR1 reads MNHNS; CDR2 reads SASEGT. In DNA form, the CDR3 reads TGTGCCAGCAGGGGCACCCCGTCCTACAATGAGCAGTTCTTC. Amino acid sequence: CASRGTPSYNEQFF.

This clone was recorded only once. The rearrangement uses TRBV5-5 and TRBJ2-7; TRBD1 is a possible D gene (6 bases). The CDR3 loop spans 15 amino acids. Germline CDR1 SGHKS, CDR2 YYEKEE (reference sequence). Trimming took off 3 bases at V and 0 bases at J, with 13 bases between the two ends. The CDR3 DNA follows: TGTGCCAGCAGCTGGACCAACAGGGTCTCCTACGAGCAGTACTTC. As protein: CASSWTNRVSYEQYF.

The chain carries TRBV28 and TRBJ1-4, with 11 positions matching TRBD1. The CDR3 contains 14 residues. Germline CDR1 and CDR2: MDHEN and SYDVKM. V shed 5 bases and J 5 bases; nucleotides not matched to a gene: 1. CDR3: CASSRTGGNEKLFF. CDR3 DNA: TGTGCCAGCAGTAGGACAGGGGGCAATGAAAAACTGTTTTTT.

The chain uses TRBV27 and TRBJ2-2; D unclear. Trimming removed 2 bases from V and 3 bases from J, with 7 bases in between. The germline V gene encodes CDR1 MNHEY and CDR2 SMNVEV (reference sequence). This CDR3 has 14 residues. This CDR3 reads CASSLIIDTGELFF. The CDR3 DNA follows: TGTGCCAGCAGTTTAATAATCGACACCGGGGAGCTGTTTTTT.

The gene calls are TRBV2 and TRBJ2-7; no definite D call. V was cut by 4 bases and J by 7 bases, with 23 bases left in between. Germline V lookup: CDR1 SNHLY, CDR2 FYNNEI. There are 16 residues in the CDR3. In nucleotides, the CDR3 is TGTGCCAGCAGTGGAATTCTGGGCCCTGGGTCGGAAGAGCAGTACTTC. As protein: CASSGILGPGSEEQYF.

The rearrangement uses TRBV5-1 and TRBJ1-1, with 8 bases fitting TRBD1. There are 15 residues in the CDR3. CDR1 and CDR2 from the germline V gene are SGHRS and YFSETQ. J was trimmed by 1 base and V by 4 bases; bases with no gene match: 6. The CDR3 here is CASSPRTGTNTEAFF. The CDR3 DNA follows: TGCGCCAGCAGCCCTAGGACAGGGACGAACACTGAAGCTTTCTTT.

The chain couples TRBV4-1 to TRBJ1-5; D is unclear. The CDR3 runs 16 residues. Per the germline V gene, CDR1 is MGHRA and CDR2 is YSYEKL. V was cut by 4 bases and J by 0 bases, with 13 bases left in between. The CDR3 is CASSPGLVASNQPQHF. DNA of the CDR3: TGCGCCAGCAGCCCTGGCCTAGTCGCTAGCAATCAGCCCCAGCATTTT.

The V and J genes are TRBV29-1 and TRBJ1-1; 7 bases align to TRBD1. After removal of 7 bases from V and 7 bases from J, the junction contained 9 bases not matched to a gene. CDR1 is SQVTM, CDR2 ANQGSEA, per germline. The CDR3 totals 12 residues. The DNA of the CDR3 is TGCAGCGCCGCGAGGGGGCTGGGTGAAGCTTTCTTT. It is translated as CSAARGLGEAFF.

This clone was picked up one time. J is TRBJ2-7 and V is TRBV11-2; 12 bases match TRBD1. The CDR3 consists of 15 residues. Germline V gene data show CDR1 as SGHAT and CDR2 as FQNNGV. V lost 6 bases and J lost 2; bases outside the gene matches: 5. CDR3 loop: CASSSGQGAPYEQYF. The CDR3 DNA follows: TGTGCCAGCAGTTCGGGACAGGGGGCGCCCTACGAGCAGTACTTC.

The chain combines TRBV7-8 with TRBJ1-1; 8 bases agree with TRBD1. Germline V gene sequence: CDR1 SGHVS, CDR2 FQNEAQ. CDR3 length equals 13 residues. V was clipped by 6 bases and J by 5 bases; unmatched bases: 5. DNA of the CDR3: TGTGCCAGCAGGGCAGGGGGCTTTACTGAAGCTTTCTTT. This codes for CASRAGGFTEAFF. Using reference TRBV7-8 and TRBJ1-1 for the parts outside the CDR3, the full variable domain is GAGVSQSPRYKVAKRGQDVALRCDPISGHVSLFWYQQALGQGPEFLTYFQNEAQLDKSGLPSDRFFAERPEGSVSTLKIQRTQQEDSAVYLCASRAGGFTEAFFGQGTRLTVV.

This rearrangement joins TRBV11-2 to TRBJ2-7, with 9 bases fitting TRBD1. V dropped 1 base and J dropped 3; count of bases not matched to a gene: 10. Germline CDR1 SGHAT, CDR2 FQNNGV. The CDR3 is 17 amino acids. This CDR3 reads CASSLGHPGQGFYEQYF. The CDR3 coding sequence is TGTGCCAGCAGCTTAGGCCATCCGGGACAGGGATTCTACGAGCAGTACTTC.

The chain uses TRBV10-2 and TRBJ1-2; D may be TRBD1 (6 bases). This CDR3 contains 12 residues. V lost 5 bases, J lost 8 bases, and 12 bases lay in between. CDR1 is WSHSY and CDR2 is SAAADI in the germline V gene. The CDR3 is CASSQVQGGYTF. The CDR3 bases are TGCGCCAGCAGTCAGGTGCAGGGGGGCTACACCTTC.

The chain combines TRBV6-5 with TRBJ1-2, with D tentatively TRBD1 (5 bases). Trimming removed 4 bases at V and 6 bases at J, with 12 bases between. The CDR3 length is 13 residues. The germline CDR1 and CDR2 sequences are MNHEY and SVGAGI. The CDR3 spells CASSSLGAHGYTF. The DNA of the CDR3 is TGTGCCAGCAGTTCTTTAGGGGCCCATGGCTACACCTTC.

This clone appeared a few times. The V and J genes are TRBV5-4 and TRBJ1-2, with 8 bases that match TRBD1. The CDR3 contains 15 residues. Losses at the gene ends were 3 bases for V and 4 bases for J; bases not matched to a gene: 8. Germline values: CDR1 SGHNT, CDR2 YYREEE (reference sequence). The CDR3 region has the DNA TGTGCCAGCAGCTACGGGACAGGAAGCTCCTATGGCTACACCTTC. This codes for CASSYGTGSSYGYTF.